These T cell receptor beta chains were read from a single sample in a study of T-cell reconstitution after alpha-beta-depleted transplantation in children. TCRdb analysed the PCR reads with MiXCR anew, one entry per CDR3 protein. The top ten clones hold 3.8% of a sample with almost 400,000 distinct CDR3 sequences, over 20% of them seen once. This material consisted of PBMCs from the stem cell graft donor, taken from the stem cell graft. Every receptor here comes from a human donor who donated a stem cell graft to a child with acute myeloid leukemia. The CDR3 runs from the conserved cysteine through the conserved F or W. Each record gives: D gene, clone size, J gene, V gene, CDR3 DNA, CDR3 protein. D genes are given only for firm matches. Part of the rows lack a size; the others show once, few, many or a class for expanded clones.

d_call: TRBD2
clone_size: .
j_call: TRBJ2-7
v_call: TRBV20-1
cdr3_nt: TGCAGTGCTAGAGATTACGGGGGGTCCTACTACGAGCAGTACTTC
cdr3_aa: CSARDYGGSYYEQYF

d_call: .
clone_size: many
j_call: TRBJ2-2
v_call: TRBV20-1
cdr3_nt: TGCAGTGCCCACAGGGTGGACACCGGGGAGCTGTTTTTT
cdr3_aa: CSAHRVDTGELFF

d_call: .
clone_size: .
j_call: TRBJ2-2
v_call: TRBV24-1
cdr3_nt: TGTGCCACCAGTGTTGGGGGGTACACCGGGGAGCTGTTTTTT
cdr3_aa: CATSVGGYTGELFF

d_call: TRBD1
clone_size: few
j_call: TRBJ1-4
v_call: TRBV20-1
cdr3_nt: TGCAGTGCTAGAGATGGGACAGACTCTGAAAAACTGTTTTTT
cdr3_aa: CSARDGTDSEKLFF

d_call: TRBD1
clone_size: .
j_call: TRBJ1-1
v_call: TRBV7-9
cdr3_nt: TGTGCCAGCAGCTTGCCAGGGGGCGTAAAGAAGGCTGAAGCTTTCTTT
cdr3_aa: CASSLPGGVKKAEAFF

d_call: .
clone_size: few
j_call: TRBJ2-4
v_call: TRBV2
cdr3_nt: TGTGCCAGCCGCACTGATGGCGTGGGCATTCAGTACTTC
cdr3_aa: CASRTDGVGIQYF

d_call: .
clone_size: few
j_call: TRBJ2-1
v_call: TRBV20-1
cdr3_nt: TGCAGTCCCCACCCTGGGGGCAGGGTCAATGAGCAGTTCTTC
cdr3_aa: CSPHPGGRVNEQFF

d_call: TRBD1
clone_size: few
j_call: TRBJ2-5
v_call: TRBV12-3/TRBV12-4
cdr3_nt: TGTGCCAGCAGTCGGGCCCGACAGGGAGTCGGGCAAGAGACCCAGTACTTC
cdr3_aa: CASSRARQGVGQETQYF

d_call: .
clone_size: .
j_call: TRBJ2-1
v_call: TRBV3-1
cdr3_nt: TGTGCCAGCAGCCAAGTGGGTTGGAATGAGCAGTTCTTC
cdr3_aa: CASSQVGWNEQFF

d_call: TRBD1
clone_size: .
j_call: TRBJ2-2
v_call: TRBV6-1
cdr3_nt: TGTGCCAGCAGAACGCAGAATCGACAGGGGGAGAACGGGGAGCTGTTTTTT
cdr3_aa: CASRTQNRQGENGELFF

d_call: TRBD2
clone_size: many
j_call: TRBJ2-1
v_call: TRBV15
cdr3_nt: TGTGCCACCAGGGGACTAGCGGGAGGGGAGCAGTTCTTC
cdr3_aa: CATRGLAGGEQFF

d_call: .
clone_size: few
j_call: TRBJ2-7
v_call: TRBV4-3
cdr3_nt: TGCGCCAGCAGCCAAGATGTGACAGGACTCTACGAGCAGTACTTC
cdr3_aa: CASSQDVTGLYEQYF

d_call: .
clone_size: few
j_call: TRBJ2-1
v_call: TRBV4-2
cdr3_nt: TGTGCCAGCAGCCAACGGCAGGGGACCTCCTACAATGAGCAGTTCTTC
cdr3_aa: CASSQRQGTSYNEQFF

d_call: .
clone_size: few
j_call: TRBJ2-7
v_call: TRBV29-1
cdr3_nt: TGCAGCGTTGTGGATCCCTACGAGCAGTACTTC
cdr3_aa: CSVVDPYEQYF

d_call: .
clone_size: many
j_call: TRBJ1-1
v_call: TRBV12-3/TRBV12-4
cdr3_nt: TGTGCCAGCAGTTTAAATGGGGGCACTGAAGCTTTCTTT
cdr3_aa: CASSLNGGTEAFF

d_call: .
clone_size: many
j_call: TRBJ2-1
v_call: TRBV5-1
cdr3_nt: TGCGCCAGCAGAAGTTCCGAGACAGCCTACAATGAGCAGTTCTTC
cdr3_aa: CASRSSETAYNEQFF

d_call: .
clone_size: few
j_call: TRBJ2-5
v_call: TRBV29-1
cdr3_nt: TGCAGCGTTGAATTGGGTAGGCAAGAGACCCAGTACTTC
cdr3_aa: CSVELGRQETQYF

d_call: TRBD1
clone_size: few
j_call: TRBJ2-1
v_call: TRBV11-2
cdr3_nt: TGTGCCAGCAGCTTAGGGAGGTACAGGGGTGAGCAGTTCTTC
cdr3_aa: CASSLGRYRGEQFF

d_call: TRBD2
clone_size: .
j_call: TRBJ2-5
v_call: TRBV7-6
cdr3_nt: TGTGCCAGCAGCTTAGCGCCCTGGAAAGCGGGAGGTGGAGAGACCCAGTACTTC
cdr3_aa: CASSLAPWKAGGGETQYF

d_call: .
clone_size: many
j_call: TRBJ2-1
v_call: TRBV29-1
cdr3_nt: TGCAGCGTTGAAGGAAGGGAACCGACAGAGCAGTTCTTC
cdr3_aa: CSVEGREPTEQFF

d_call: .
clone_size: .
j_call: TRBJ2-7
v_call: TRBV20-1
cdr3_nt: TGCAGTGCTAGGGCCACCTCCTACGAGCAGTACTTC
cdr3_aa: CSARATSYEQYF

d_call: .
clone_size: .
j_call: TRBJ2-1
v_call: TRBV7-9
cdr3_nt: TGTGCCAGCAGCTCCCTCTCTAATGAGCAGTTCTTC
cdr3_aa: CASSSLSNEQFF

d_call: TRBD1
clone_size: few
j_call: TRBJ1-1
v_call: TRBV6-1
cdr3_nt: TGTGCCAGCAGTGCCCCGGGACAGGGGGCGAGCACTGAAGCTTTCTTT
cdr3_aa: CASSAPGQGASTEAFF

d_call: .
clone_size: many
j_call: TRBJ2-1
v_call: TRBV29-1
cdr3_nt: TGCAGCGTTAGGGGGGTCTCCTACAATGAGCAGTTCTTC
cdr3_aa: CSVRGVSYNEQFF

d_call: TRBD1
clone_size: many
j_call: TRBJ1-2
v_call: TRBV10-3
cdr3_nt: TGTGCCATCAGTGAGTCAGGACAGGGGAACTATGGCTACACCTTC
cdr3_aa: CAISESGQGNYGYTF

d_call: TRBD1
clone_size: .
j_call: TRBJ1-5
v_call: TRBV5-5
cdr3_nt: TGTGCCAGCAGTCCACCGGACAGGGGTGGGCCCCAGCATTTT
cdr3_aa: CASSPPDRGGPQHF

d_call: .
clone_size: few
j_call: TRBJ2-3
v_call: TRBV5-1
cdr3_nt: TGCGCCAGCACCCAGTTGGGGGTTAGCACAGATACGCAGTATTTT
cdr3_aa: CASTQLGVSTDTQYF

d_call: TRBD2
clone_size: many
j_call: TRBJ2-5
v_call: TRBV25-1
cdr3_nt: TGTGCCAGCAGTGCTTTAGCGGGAGGAACCCCTCAAGAGACCCAGTACTTC
cdr3_aa: CASSALAGGTPQETQYF

d_call: TRBD2
clone_size: few
j_call: TRBJ2-1
v_call: TRBV5-1
cdr3_nt: TGCGCCAGCAGCTTAGTCTGGCTAGCGGAAACCTACAATGAGCAGTTCTTC
cdr3_aa: CASSLVWLAETYNEQFF

d_call: .
clone_size: .
j_call: TRBJ1-3
v_call: TRBV9
cdr3_nt: TGTGCCAGCTGCAGGGCTGGAAACACCATATATTTT
cdr3_aa: CASCRAGNTIYF

d_call: .
clone_size: few
j_call: TRBJ2-5
v_call: TRBV2
cdr3_nt: TGTGCCAGCAGTGAACTAGAAGGGGAGACCCAGTACTTC
cdr3_aa: CASSELEGETQYF

d_call: TRBD2
clone_size: few
j_call: TRBJ2-2
v_call: TRBV5-1
cdr3_nt: TGCGCCAGCAGACCCTTAGCGGGAGAGACCGGGGAGCTGTTTTTT
cdr3_aa: CASRPLAGETGELFF

d_call: .
clone_size: many
j_call: TRBJ2-1
v_call: TRBV29-1
cdr3_nt: TGCAGCGCTAATCCGAGCTCCTACAATGAGCAGTTCTTC
cdr3_aa: CSANPSSYNEQFF

d_call: TRBD1
clone_size: .
j_call: TRBJ1-6
v_call: TRBV12-3/TRBV12-4
cdr3_nt: TGTGCCAGCACCGAAAGGACAGGCAATTCACCCCTCCACTTT
cdr3_aa: CASTERTGNSPLHF

d_call: .
clone_size: medium-sized
j_call: TRBJ2-3
v_call: TRBV20-1
cdr3_nt: TGCAGTGCTCGGCAGGGGATCACAGATACGCAGTATTTT
cdr3_aa: CSARQGITDTQYF

d_call: .
clone_size: many
j_call: TRBJ2-7
v_call: TRBV20-1
cdr3_nt: TGCAGTGCTCAACAGGGACTAACCTACGAGCAGTACTTC
cdr3_aa: CSAQQGLTYEQYF

d_call: TRBD1
clone_size: .
j_call: TRBJ1-5
v_call: TRBV6-1
cdr3_nt: TGTGCCAGCAGTCCACAGGGGAGGTACCAGCCCCAGCATTTT
cdr3_aa: CASSPQGRYQPQHF

d_call: TRBD1
clone_size: .
j_call: TRBJ1-6
v_call: TRBV12-3/TRBV12-4
cdr3_nt: TGTGCCAGACAGGGGGTGTCACCCCTCCACTTT
cdr3_aa: CARQGVSPLHF

d_call: TRBD2
clone_size: many
j_call: TRBJ2-7
v_call: TRBV29-1
cdr3_nt: TGCAGCGTTGAGGTAGGGAGGGGTTTCTCCTACGAGCAGTACTTC
cdr3_aa: CSVEVGRGFSYEQYF

d_call: .
clone_size: many
j_call: TRBJ2-1
v_call: TRBV2
cdr3_nt: TGTGCCAGCAGTGAGGGAATAGCGACGTACAATGAGCAGTTCTTC
cdr3_aa: CASSEGIATYNEQFF

d_call: TRBD2
clone_size: many
j_call: TRBJ2-1
v_call: TRBV20-1
cdr3_nt: TGCAGTGCTAGCAAACTAGCGGGAGGGCCTAACGATGAGCAGTTCTTC
cdr3_aa: CSASKLAGGPNDEQFF

d_call: TRBD2
clone_size: .
j_call: TRBJ2-3
v_call: TRBV7-8
cdr3_nt: TGTGCCAGCAGCTTAGCGGGAGGGCTGGAGGGCACGCAGTATTTT
cdr3_aa: CASSLAGGLEGTQYF

d_call: .
clone_size: .
j_call: TRBJ1-5
v_call: TRBV7-8
cdr3_nt: TGTGCCAGCAGCTTAGGATCCCGGACTAGCAATCAGCCCCAGCATTTT
cdr3_aa: CASSLGSRTSNQPQHF

d_call: TRBD2
clone_size: many
j_call: TRBJ2-7
v_call: TRBV5-1
cdr3_nt: TGCGCCAGCAACCAGCGTGGTGGTAGCGGGGCAGTATCCTACGAGCAGTACTTC
cdr3_aa: CASNQRGGSGAVSYEQYF

d_call: .
clone_size: .
j_call: TRBJ2-7
v_call: TRBV7-9
cdr3_nt: TGTGCCAGCAGCTTAGGAGGGCAGCAGTACTTC
cdr3_aa: CASSLGGQQYF

d_call: TRBD1
clone_size: many
j_call: TRBJ2-7
v_call: TRBV25-1
cdr3_nt: TGTGCCAGCAGTGAACCCGGGACAGGCTCCTACGAGCAGTACTTC
cdr3_aa: CASSEPGTGSYEQYF

d_call: TRBD2
clone_size: many
j_call: TRBJ2-1
v_call: TRBV7-2
cdr3_nt: TGTGCCAGCAGCCTCACTAGCGGGAGGGTAGGTGAGCAGTTCTTC
cdr3_aa: CASSLTSGRVGEQFF

d_call: .
clone_size: .
j_call: TRBJ2-1
v_call: TRBV4-2
cdr3_nt: TGTGCCAGCAGCCAAGAACTTTCCGAGATCAATGAGCAGTTCTTC
cdr3_aa: CASSQELSEINEQFF

d_call: .
clone_size: many
j_call: TRBJ1-1
v_call: TRBV12-3/TRBV12-4
cdr3_nt: TGTGCCGTCCGAGCAGCAGTCTCTGAAGCTTTCTTT
cdr3_aa: CAVRAAVSEAFF

d_call: .
clone_size: .
j_call: TRBJ2-5
v_call: TRBV7-2
cdr3_nt: TGTGCCAGCAGCTGGAGGGGCGCAGAGACCCAGTACTTC
cdr3_aa: CASSWRGAETQYF

d_call: .
clone_size: .
j_call: TRBJ2-7
v_call: TRBV25-1
cdr3_nt: TGTGCCAGCAGTGAGCGTAGGACGGACTCCTACGAGCAGTACTTC
cdr3_aa: CASSERRTDSYEQYF

d_call: .
clone_size: once
j_call: TRBJ2-7
v_call: TRBV5-1
cdr3_nt: TGCGCCAGCAGCTTGGGACTTTCCGAGCAGTACTTC
cdr3_aa: CASSLGLSEQYF

d_call: .
clone_size: many
j_call: TRBJ2-3
v_call: TRBV20-1
cdr3_nt: TGCAGTGCTAGAGATCGCCTAGCTGCAGATACGCAGTATTTT
cdr3_aa: CSARDRLAADTQYF

d_call: TRBD2
clone_size: few
j_call: TRBJ2-5
v_call: TRBV25-1
cdr3_nt: TGTGCCAGCAGTGAATTTGGTAGCGGGATCGGGACCCAGTACTTC
cdr3_aa: CASSEFGSGIGTQYF

d_call: .
clone_size: many
j_call: TRBJ1-1
v_call: TRBV5-1
cdr3_nt: TGCGCCAGCATGTACACTGAAGCTTTCTTT
cdr3_aa: CASMYTEAFF